A single sample is the source of the 32 T cell receptor beta chains below, sequenced in a study of T cell repertoires and HLA-DP antigens (dated by TCRdb to 2016 to 2019). Their specific antigens are unknown. Libraries came from the immunoSEQ multiplex PCR assay. The immuneACCESS repertoire file appears here via TCRdb, limited to in-frame rearrangements. These files lack a portion of the clones; in checked studies, under half of the deficit traces to unresolved V genes, and the cause of the others is not known. For this sample the table gives 55,000 to 80,000 clones, of which roughly 77% were detected only once. 1.6% of the sample lies in the top ten. Sample: CD4+ T cells from PBMCs. The receptors come from a man aged 60-69 years in good health and CMV-seronegative.

The V and J genes are TRBV7-2 and TRBJ2-5, with 8 nucleotides matching TRBD2. Trimming cost V 4 bases and J 5 bases; bases outside gene matches: 12. CDR1 is SGHTA, CDR2 FQGNSA, per germline. The CDR3 runs 16 residues. The CDR3 bases are TGTGCCAGCAGCTGGGCCGGGACTAGAGGTTCGGAGACCCAGTACTTC. Amino acids: CASSWAGTRGSETQYF.

In its sample, this clone was seen once. The rearrangement joins TRBV27 to TRBJ1-5; possibly TRBD1 for D (5 bases). Germline CDR1 and CDR2: MNHEY and SMNVEV (reference sequence). The V end lost 4 bases, the J end lost 2 bases, and 12 bases lay between the germline ends. The CDR3 contains 15 residues. The CDR3 sequence: CASSYGGGGNQPQHF. Written as DNA, the CDR3 is TGTGCCAGCAGTTACGGGGGAGGCGGCAATCAGCCCCAGCATTTT.

The count of this clone is one. This chain uses TRBV5-8 with TRBJ2-5, with 7 bases fitting TRBD1. Looked up from germline, CDR1 is SGHTS and CDR2 is YDEGEE. The CDR3 is 14 residues long. Losses at the gene ends were 3 bases for V and 4 bases for J; bases not matched to a gene: 6. Here the CDR3 reads CASSSGQFGETQYF. Written as DNA, the CDR3 is TGTGCCAGCAGCTCGGGACAGTTTGGAGAGACCCAGTACTTC.

The rearrangement joins TRBV18 to TRBJ2-3, with a tentative D call TRBD2 (5 bases). Germline V gives CDR1 KGHSH, CDR2 LQKENI. The CDR3 spans 16 residues. V was pared by 2 bases and J by 5 bases, with 17 bases between. The CDR3 sequence: CASSPVSPGLVDTQYF. For the CDR3, the DNA is TGTGCCAGCTCACCAGTATCTCCCGGACTTGTAGATACGCAGTATTTT.

V is TRBV6-6 and J is TRBJ1-1; possibly TRBD1 for D (5 bases). The CDR3 has 11 amino acids. V gave up 8 bases and J gave up 7 bases, with 11 bases separating them. The V gene's germline CDR1 is MNHNY and CDR2 SVGAGI (reference sequence). This chain's CDR3 is CASGGVGEAFF. The CDR3, as DNA: TGTGCCAGCGGGGGAGTCGGTGAAGCTTTCTTT.

The rearrangement uses TRBV28 and TRBJ2-2; either TRBD1 or TRBD2 may supply D (6 bases each). The CDR3 loop spans 13 amino acids. Trimming cost V 9 bases and J 5 bases, with 13 bases left between them. Germline V gene data show CDR1 as MDHEN and CDR2 as SYDVKM. CDR3 DNA sequence: TGTGCCAGTCGGGGGCGGAGGACCGGGGAGCTGTTTTTT. It specifies CASRGRRTGELFF. Full variable domain (remainder filled in from reference TRBV28 and TRBJ2-2): DVKVTQSSRYLVKRTGEKVFLECVQDMDHENMFWYRQDPGLGLRLIYFSYDVKMKEKGDIPEGYSVSREKKERFSLILESASTNQTSMYLCASRGRRTGELFFGEGSRLTVL.

The chain is built from TRBV4-3 and TRBJ2-5, with D perhaps TRBD2 (5 bases). Germline V gives CDR1 LGHNA, CDR2 YSLEER. Trimming stripped 1 base from V and 5 bases from J, with 11 bases between. CDR3 length: 14 amino acids. Written as DNA, the CDR3 is TGCGCCAGCAGCCAAGGGGCGGGTCCGGAGACCCAGTACTTC. It specifies CASSQGAGPETQYF.

The gene calls are TRBV11-2 and TRBJ2-3; tentative D call: TRBD2 (6 bases). The CDR3 runs to 13 residues. Per germline, CDR1 SGHAT and CDR2 FQNNGV. The V end was cut by 2 bases, the J end by 8 bases, with 11 bases between. CDR3 sequence: CASSLNLEGTQYF. In DNA, the CDR3 is TGTGCCAGCAGCTTAAATTTGGAGGGTACGCAGTATTTT.

The chain links TRBV11-2 to TRBJ2-1, with 10 bases fitting TRBD2. This CDR3 is 16 amino acids long. Trimming took 5 bases from V and 8 from J; bases not matched to a gene: 12. The germline CDR1 and CDR2 sequences are SGHAT and FQNNGV. CDR3 loop: CASSPRGAGGIDEQFF. For the CDR3, the DNA is TGTGCCAGCAGCCCCCGTGGAGCGGGAGGGATAGATGAGCAGTTCTTC.

In the case of this clone: One end of the junction is discordant with germline, which a read error may explain. This chain joins TRBV30 and TRBJ2-3; TRBD2 aligns across 9 bases. Germline V gene sequence: CDR1 GTSNPN, CDR2 SVGIG (reference sequence). The CDR3 contains 14 residues. The chain's CDR3 is CAWSVIRSSGILPF. CDR3 DNA: TGTGCCTGGAGTGTAATAAGGTCTAGCGGGATTCTGCCTTTT.

The chain links TRBV7-2 to TRBJ2-1; D is possibly TRBD2 (6 bases). Trimming cost V 0 bases and J 1 base, with 25 bases left between them. Germline V gives CDR1 SGHTA, CDR2 FQGNSA. The CDR3 has 21 amino acids. CDR3 nucleotides: TGTGCCAGCAGCTTAGCCCTCTTTGGGGGGATCCGTAGTCGTTCCTACAATGAGCAGTTCTTC. It yields the protein CASSLALFGGIRSRSYNEQFF.

CDR3 region: CASSPTRGQETQYF. In nucleotides, the CDR3 is TGTGCCAGCAGTCCGACTAGGGGACAAGAGACCCAGTACTTC. The genes are TRBV6-5 and TRBJ2-5, with D perhaps matching TRBD2 (6 bases). The germline V gene encodes CDR1 MNHEY and CDR2 SVGAGI. Trimming took 5 bases from V and 2 from J, leaving 12 bases between them. The CDR3 length is 14 residues.

The CDR3 region has the DNA TGCGCCAGCAGTCAATCGGAAAGAGGCCAGGGATTCGAAAAACTGTTTTTT. Its protein product is CASSQSERGQGFEKLFF. V is TRBV23-1 and J is TRBJ1-4, with a tentative D call TRBD1 (5 bases). TRBV23-1 is an ORF, with its function uncertain. Trimming removed 0 bases at V and 8 bases at J, with 19 bases between. The length of the CDR3 is 17 residues.

The genes are TRBV19 and TRBJ1-2; 8 bases are a match to TRBD1. CDR1 and CDR2 (germline): LNHDA, SQIVND (reference sequence). This CDR3 has 17 residues. The trim removed 3 bases at V and 5 bases at J, leaving 14 bases unmatched. The chain's CDR3 is CASSIGTGIRRGYGYTF. The CDR3 DNA reads as TGTGCCAGTAGTATCGGGACAGGAATTCGGCGAGGGTATGGCTACACCTTC.

V gene TRBV30 combines with J gene TRBJ2-1, with D tentatively TRBD2 (5 bases). The CDR3 is 14 amino acids. Germline CDR1 GTSNPN, CDR2 SVGIG (reference sequence). Trimming removed 1 base at V and 7 bases at J, with 14 bases between. Here the CDR3 DNA reads TGTGCCTGGAGTGCCCTTGGGAGTAGGAATGAGCAGTTCTTC. Translating gives CAWSALGSRNEQFF. Variable domain in full (rest from reference TRBV30 and TRBJ2-1): SQTIHQWPATLVQPVGSPLSLECTVEGTSNPNLYWYRQAAGRGLQLLFYSVGIGQISSEVPQNLSASRPQDRQFILSSKKLLLSDSGFYLCAWSALGSRNEQFFGPGTRLTVL.

The V call is TRBV4-3, the J call TRBJ2-5; the match to TRBD1 covers 8 bases. Germline CDR1 reads LGHNA; CDR2 reads YSLEER. The CDR3 has 16 amino acids. With 1 base clipped from V and 5 bases from J, the junction kept 9 bases outside the gene matches. CDR3 protein: CASSQGTGRPGETQYF. In DNA form, the CDR3 reads TGCGCCAGCAGCCAAGGGACAGGGCGCCCTGGGGAGACCCAGTACTTC.

V gene TRBV9 combines with J gene TRBJ2-1, with D perhaps matching TRBD2 (6 bases). The CDR3 consists of 16 residues. Germline CDR1 SGDLS, CDR2 YYNGEE. V was shortened by 0 bases and J by 2 bases, with 12 bases between the two germline ends. The CDR3 sequence is CASSVDYGTAYNEQFF. CDR3 DNA: TGTGCCAGCAGCGTAGATTACGGGACTGCCTACAATGAGCAGTTCTTC.

The chain carries TRBV5-5 and TRBJ2-3; maybe TRBD1 (6 bases). CDR1 SGHKS and CDR2 YYEKEE come from the germline V gene (reference sequence). This CDR3 is built from 15 residues. The V end was cut by 1 base, the J end by 1 base, with 10 bases between. Written as DNA, the CDR3 is TGTGCCAGCAGCTTGTGGGCAGGGGGCACAGATACGCAGTATTTT. Its translation is CASSLWAGGTDTQYF.

This clone was seen once. The chain is built from TRBV19 and TRBJ1-5; no definite D call. Germline V gives CDR1 LNHDA, CDR2 SQIVND (reference sequence). There are 15 residues in the CDR3. The V end was cut by 5 bases, the J end by 1 base, with 12 bases between. CDR3 in DNA: TGTGCCAGTAGTGGCTTGAGAGGCAGCAATCAGCCCCAGCATTTT. It codes for CASSGLRGSNQPQHF.

The V gene is TRBV21-1, the J gene TRBJ2-4; the D call in the table, TRBD1, was not verified against the DNA. TRBV21-1 is designated a pseudogene. This CDR3 spans 20 amino acids. CDR3 in DNA: TGTGCCAGCAGCCATACCAGGGGGCCTCATTATAGTATAGCCAAAAACATTCAGTACTTC. This codes for CASSHTRGPHYSIAKNIQYF.

The chain couples TRBV19 to TRBJ1-5, with TRBD1 matching over 7 bases. The CDR3 is made up of 15 amino acids. J lost 5 bases, V lost 8 bases, and 12 bases had no gene match. The germline CDR1 and CDR2 sequences are LNHDA and SQIVND (reference sequence). This chain's CDR3 is CASRNTGAGDQPQHF. The CDR3 DNA follows: TGTGCCAGTCGAAATACAGGGGCGGGAGATCAGCCCCAGCATTTT.

This clone was seen once. The chain links TRBV28 to TRBJ2-3, with 10 bases lining up with TRBD1. V shed 4 bases, J shed 3 bases, and the junction held 4 bases outside the gene matches. Germline V gives CDR1 MDHEN, CDR2 SYDVKM. This CDR3 is built from 15 residues. The CDR3 DNA reads TGTGCCAGCAGTTCCCGGACAGGGGGAACAGATACGCAGTATTTT. Protein: CASSSRTGGTDTQYF.

This chain connects TRBV28 to TRBJ1-1, with a possible D match to TRBD1 (5 bases). V was shortened by 6 bases and J by 3 bases, with 17 bases between the two germline ends. The CDR3 has 15 amino acids. The germline CDR1 and CDR2 sequences are MDHEN and SYDVKM. CDR3 nucleotide sequence: TGTGCCAGCAGGGGCCCGGGACTCATTGACACTGAAGCTTTCTTT. Protein: CASRGPGLIDTEAFF.

The V and J genes are TRBV5-1 and TRBJ2-2; maybe TRBD2 (6 bases). V dropped 4 bases and J dropped 4 bases, with 14 bases sitting between them. Looked up from germline, CDR1 is SGHRS and CDR2 is YFSETQ. This CDR3 has 15 residues. The CDR3 is CASSLAPGGTGELFF. The CDR3 nucleotides read TGCGCCAGCAGCCTGGCCCCCGGGGGCACCGGGGAGCTGTTTTTT. The whole variable domain, remainder taken from reference TRBV5-1 and TRBJ2-2, is KAGVTQTPRYLIKTRGQQVTLSCSPISGHRSVSWYQQTPGQGLQFLFEYFSETQRNKGNFPGRFSGRQFSNSRSEMNVSTLELGDSALYLCASSLAPGGTGELFFGEGSRLTVL.

This clone was observed once. This chain connects TRBV7-2 to TRBJ2-3; D unresolved. The CDR3 is 14 residues long. The germline CDR1 and CDR2 sequences are SGHTA and FQGNSA. V shed 1 base and J shed 6 bases, with 11 bases lying between them. The CDR3 here is CASSLDVGSDTQYF. The CDR3 nucleotides read TGTGCCAGCAGCTTAGACGTCGGTTCGGATACGCAGTATTTT. The entire variable domain, with the rest obtained from reference TRBV7-2 and TRBJ2-3, is as follows: GAGVSQSPSNKVTEKGKDVELRCDPISGHTALYWYRQSLGQGLEFLIYFQGNSAPDKSGLPSDRFSAERTGGSVSTLTIQRTQQEDSAVYLCASSLDVGSDTQYFGPGTRLTVL.

This chain links TRBV6-6 with TRBJ1-6, with a tentative D call TRBD1 (5 bases). V shed 10 bases and J shed 7 bases, with 17 bases lying between them. The CDR3 is made up of 14 amino acids. Germline V gives CDR1 MNHNY, CDR2 SVGAGI (reference sequence). Here the CDR3 DNA reads TGTGCCACACAAGGGGCAGTCGAGAATTCACCCCTCCACTTT. Its translation: CATQGAVENSPLHF.

The genes are TRBV19 and TRBJ2-3, with D perhaps matching TRBD1 (6 bases). V was clipped by 7 bases and J by 4 bases, with 21 bases between them. Germline loops: CDR1 LNHDA, CDR2 SQIVND (reference sequence). CDR3 length equals 16 residues. The CDR3 coding sequence is TGTGCCAGTACTCCGCACCGGGACACCGTTGCAGATACGCAGTATTTT. Encoded protein: CASTPHRDTVADTQYF.

The gene calls are TRBV27 and TRBJ1-5; D gene uncertain. Germline V gene lookup returns CDR1 MNHEY and CDR2 SMNVEV (reference sequence). The CDR3 has 14 amino acids. V was cut by 3 bases and J by 0 bases, with 6 bases left in between. Written as DNA, the CDR3 is TGTGCCAGCAGTTTCAGCAATAGCAATCAGCCCCAGCATTTT. It codes for CASSFSNSNQPQHF.

This chain links TRBV6-5 with TRBJ2-3; D possibly matches TRBD1 or TRBD2 (5 bases each). Germline assignment: CDR1 MNHEY and CDR2 SVGAGI. V gave up 7 bases and J gave up 4 bases, with 15 bases separating them. This CDR3 is built from 14 residues. The CDR3 DNA follows: TGTGCCAGCACCTCCGGTGGGGGAGCAGATACGCAGTATTTT. Its protein is CASTSGGGADTQYF.

V and J are TRBV6-5 and TRBJ2-3; D not certain. The ends were cut back, 6 bases at V and 6 bases at J, with 13 bases in the middle. Germline V gives CDR1 MNHEY, CDR2 SVGAGI. This CDR3 comprises 13 residues. CDR3 residues: CASSSPGRDTQYF. DNA of the CDR3: TGTGCCAGCAGCTCCCCCGGTCGGGATACGCAGTATTTT.

V is TRBV7-9 and J is TRBJ1-2; D unresolved. Trimming pared 5 bases from V and 13 bases from J, leaving 14 bases between. This CDR3 contains 11 residues. The germline V gene has CDR1 SEHNR and CDR2 FQNEAQ (reference sequence). The CDR3 is CASSAAWVPTF. The DNA for the CDR3 is TGTGCCAGCAGCGCGGCGTGGGTCCCCACCTTC.

The genes are TRBV11-2 and TRBJ2-1; 10 bases align to TRBD2. The J segment lost 10 bases and the V segment lost 4 bases, leaving 10 bases of the junction unmatched. There are 15 residues in the CDR3. Germline V lookup: CDR1 SGHAT, CDR2 FQNNGV. Here the CDR3 reads CASSSSGRAVSEQFF. As DNA, the CDR3 is TGTGCCAGCAGCTCAAGCGGGAGGGCCGTCAGCGAGCAGTTCTTC.